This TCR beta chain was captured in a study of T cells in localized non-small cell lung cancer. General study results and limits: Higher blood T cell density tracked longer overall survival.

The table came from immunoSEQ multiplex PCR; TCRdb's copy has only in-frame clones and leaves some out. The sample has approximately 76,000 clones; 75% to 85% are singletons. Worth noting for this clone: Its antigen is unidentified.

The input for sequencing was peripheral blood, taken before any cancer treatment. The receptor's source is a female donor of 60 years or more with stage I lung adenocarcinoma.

The CDR3 loop is CASSSLPAATNEKLFF. The CDR3 bases are TGTGCCAGCAGCTCACTACCAGCCGCAACTAATGAAAAACTGTTTTTT. The chain combines TRBV7-6 with TRBJ1-4; D is unclear. CDR3 length: 16 residues. The germline V gene has CDR1 SGHVS and CDR2 FNYEAQ. The V gene lost 4 bases and the J gene lost 0 bases, with 12 bases spanning the gap.